One sample yielded the 2 T cell receptor beta chains listed below, sequenced in a study of blood T cell repertoires in COVID-19. TCRdb's table, derived via immunoSEQ multiplex PCR, lists solely in-frame clones and lacks some. Of about 440,000 clones listed, about 90% are singletons. The sequenced material came from PBMCs or T cells enriched from blood (not recorded which). All receptors derive from a woman in her late teens or twenties with acute COVID-19.

This clone was found once. The chain uses TRBV7-8 and TRBJ2-1; D call uncertain. This CDR3 region has 15 residues. The germline V and J ends were trimmed by 5 bases and 4 bases, with 15 bases remaining between them. From germline, CDR1 is SGHVS and CDR2 FQNEAQ. The CDR3 bases are TGTGCCAGCAGCCCACCCGGGTCGCGGTACAATGAGCAGTTCTTC. Protein: CASSPPGSRYNEQFF.

The chain has TRBV3-1 (or the pseudogene TRBV3-2) and TRBJ2-3, with 8 bases aligning to TRBD2. V was clipped by 4 bases and J by 6 bases; unmatched bases: 6. The CDR3 totals 14 residues. Germline loops: CDR1 LGHDT, CDR2 YNNKEL (reference sequence). The CDR3 bases are TGTGCCAGCAGCCCGACTAGCGAGAGGGATACGCAGTATTTT. This gives the protein CASSPTSERDTQYF.